This T cell receptor (beta chain) emerged from a study of blood T cell repertoires in COVID-19. Profiling relied on immunoSEQ multiplex PCR, and the TCRdb table lists in-frame clones only, not all of them. The sample yields 120,000 or so clones, 75% to 90% seen once. The sample consisted of peripheral blood. The sequence was collected from a man aged 70-80 years with acute or convalescent COVID-19.

As DNA, the CDR3 is TGTGCCAGCAGTGAACCCCGGGGGAGGAAGAACACTGAAGCTTTCTTT. It translates to CASSEPRGRKNTEAFF. The V call is TRBV2, the J call TRBJ1-1; D perhaps matches TRBD1 (5 bases). There are 16 residues in the CDR3. Looked up from germline, CDR1 is SNHLY and CDR2 is FYNNEI. Trimming removed 2 bases from V and 1 base from J, with 14 bases in between.